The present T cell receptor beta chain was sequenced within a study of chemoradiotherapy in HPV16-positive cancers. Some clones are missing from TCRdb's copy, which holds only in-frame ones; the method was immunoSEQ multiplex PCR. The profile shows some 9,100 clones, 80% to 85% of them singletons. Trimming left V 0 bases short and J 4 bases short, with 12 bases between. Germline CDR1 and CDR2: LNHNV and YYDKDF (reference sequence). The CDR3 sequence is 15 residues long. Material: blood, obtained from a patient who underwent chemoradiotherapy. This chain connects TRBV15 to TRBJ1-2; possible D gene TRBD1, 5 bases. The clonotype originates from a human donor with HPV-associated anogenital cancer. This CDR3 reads CATSRDRGRAYGYTF. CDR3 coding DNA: TGTGCCACCAGCAGAGATCGAGGCAGGGCCTATGGCTACACCTTC.